These T cell receptor beta chains were read from a single sample in a study of shared clonotypes between healthy human individuals. Assay used: immunoSEQ multiplex PCR; TCRdb lists only in-frame clones, some missing. The repertoire consists of about 2.1 million clones, with 93% occurring once and the leading ten covering 1.5% to 2%. Input material: naive CD8+ T cells from PBMCs. The receptors originated from a man between 18 and 35 years old in good health. Some clones in this sample may be carry-over from other donors' samples. Both conserved end residues are part of each CDR3. The D gene is left open where the match is weak. Not every row has a clone size; where given, it reads once, few, many or a size class.

d_call j_call v_call clone_size cdr3_aa cdr3_nt
TRBD2 TRBJ2-3 TRBV27 NA CASSLYVSGSLTDTQYF TGTGCCAGCAGTTTATATGTGAGCGGGAGTTTGACAGATACGCAGTATTTT
TRBD1 TRBJ2-7 TRBV28 NA CASSLSAGTGVYEQYF TGTGCCAGCAGTTTAAGTGCCGGGACAGGAGTCTACGAGCAGTACTTC
TRBD2 TRBJ2-3 TRBV9 NA CASSSTLAGLGDTQYF TGTGCCAGCAGCTCTACACTAGCGGGATTGGGAGATACGCAGTATTTT
TRBD1 TRBJ2-7 TRBV27 NA CASSASPGTGLPYEQYF TGTGCCAGCAGTGCCTCCCCCGGGACAGGCTTACCCTACGAGCAGTACTTC
TRBD1 TRBJ2-7 TRBV5-4 NA CASSQTGGSEQYF TGTGCCAGCAGCCAGACAGGGGGCAGCGAGCAGTACTTC
NA TRBJ2-5 TRBV7-9 NA CASSSTRWGRKETQYF TGTGCCAGCAGCTCAACGAGGTGGGGCCGGAAAGAGACCCAGTACTTC
NA TRBJ2-1 TRBV4-1 NA CASSHPAGLGGEQFF TGCGCCAGCAGCCACCCCGCGGGGCTAGGGGGTGAGCAGTTCTTC
NA TRBJ2-5 TRBV5-6 NA CATREGLGTQYF TGTGCCACCCGAGAAGGACTGGGGACCCAGTACTTC
NA TRBJ2-7 TRBV20-1 NA CSARDQYEQYF TGCAGTGCTAGAGATCAGTACGAGCAGTACTTC
TRBD2 TRBJ2-1 TRBV19 NA CATQTSGGPHEQFF TGTGCCACTCAGACTAGCGGAGGGCCACATGAGCAGTTCTTC
NA TRBJ2-7 TRBV6-1 NA CASSGRGGSYEQYF TGTGCCAGCAGTGGGCGTGGGGGTTCCTACGAGCAGTACTTC
NA TRBJ2-3 TRBV7-9 NA CASSAPSWDTQYF TGTGCCAGCAGCGCCCCTAGCTGGGATACGCAGTATTTT
TRBD2 TRBJ2-1 TRBV27 NA CASRMRESEQFF TGTGCCAGCAGGATGCGGGAGAGTGAGCAGTTCTTC
TRBD2 TRBJ2-2 TRBV9 NA CASSVEFLAGGFNTGELFF TGTGCCAGCAGCGTAGAGTTCCTAGCGGGAGGGTTTAACACCGGGGAGCTGTTTTTT
NA TRBJ2-5 TRBV4-3 NA CASSLGTWGETQYF TGCGCCAGCAGCCTCGGGACTTGGGGAGAGACCCAGTACTTC
NA TRBJ2-7 TRBV28 few CASSHYEQYF TGTGCCAGCAGTCACTACGAGCAGTACTTC
NA TRBJ2-3 TRBV19 once CASRGGPDTQYF TGTGCCAGTAGGGGGGGCCCAGATACGCAGTATTTT
NA TRBJ2-3 TRBV2 NA CASSESGGTDTQYF TGTGCCAGCAGTGAAAGCGGCGGCACAGATACGCAGTATTTT
NA TRBJ2-3 TRBV27 NA CASSQRGFTDTQYF TGTGCCAGCAGTCAGAGGGGGTTTACAGATACGCAGTATTTT
NA TRBJ2-7 TRBV19 NA CASSFPGITYEQYF TGTGCCAGTAGTTTTCCCGGGATTACTTACGAGCAGTACTTC
TRBD2 TRBJ2-3 TRBV27 NA CASSPLAATPGDTQYF TGTGCCAGCAGTCCGCTAGCGGCCACTCCGGGGGATACGCAGTATTTT
TRBD1 TRBJ2-1 TRBV27 NA CASSHQGVDNEQFF TGTGCCAGCAGTCACCAGGGGGTCGACAATGAGCAGTTCTTC
TRBD2 TRBJ2-1 TRBV4-1 NA CASSQEPLAGVIYNEQFF TGCGCCAGCAGCCAAGAACCATTGGCGGGGGTAATATACAATGAGCAGTTCTTC
NA TRBJ2-7 TRBV6-5 NA CASSYNRQYEQYF TGTGCCAGCAGTTATAATCGTCAATACGAGCAGTACTTC
TRBD1 TRBJ1-4 TRBV7-9 NA CASSSKGTVATNEKLFF TGTGCCAGCAGCTCTAAGGGGACAGTTGCAACTAATGAAAAACTGTTTTTT
TRBD1 TRBJ2-1 TRBV14 NA CASSPSGTVYNEQFF TGTGCCAGCAGCCCTTCCGGGACAGTATACAATGAGCAGTTCTTC
NA TRBJ1-1 TRBV5-1 NA CASSLGGFSEAFF TGCGCCAGCAGCTTGGGTGGTTTCTCTGAAGCTTTCTTT
NA TRBJ2-2 TRBV7-9 NA CASSFAAGPKSGELFF TGTGCCAGCAGCTTCGCCGCAGGACCCAAGTCCGGGGAGCTGTTTTTT
TRBD1 TRBJ1-4 TRBV6-5 NA CASSYGTGVDEKLFF TGTGCCAGCAGTTACGGTACAGGGGTCGATGAAAAACTGTTTTTT
NA TRBJ1-3 TRBV9 NA CASSVDGRISGNTIYF TGTGCCAGCAGCGTAGACGGCCGTATCTCTGGGAACACCATATATTTT
TRBD2 TRBJ2-7 TRBV9 NA CASSGSGLAGELDEQYF TGTGCCAGCAGCGGATCAGGACTAGCGGGAGAGTTGGACGAGCAGTACTTC
TRBD2 TRBJ2-5 TRBV9 NA CASSVALAATEETQYF TGTGCCAGCAGCGTGGCCCTAGCGGCTACAGAAGAGACCCAGTACTTC
NA TRBJ1-6 TRBV19 NA CASSIPGSSPLHF TGTGCCAGTAGTATACCTGGCTCTTCACCCCTCCACTTT
NA TRBJ2-3 TRBV7-6 NA CASSLVRQNTDTQYF TGTGCCAGCAGCTTAGTGAGACAGAACACAGATACGCAGTATTTT
NA TRBJ1-2 TRBV11-2 NA CASSLSRRAPSYGYTF TGTGCCAGCAGCTTAAGTAGGAGGGCTCCTAGCTATGGCTACACCTTC
TRBD2 TRBJ2-3 TRBV2 NA CASSPGLAFSTDTQYF TGTGCCAGCAGCCCCGGACTAGCGTTTAGCACAGATACGCAGTATTTT
NA TRBJ2-3 TRBV15 once CATSRVQPDTQYF TGTGCCACCAGCAGAGTACAGCCAGATACGCAGTATTTT
NA TRBJ2-1 TRBV9 NA CASSVVPSPNNEQFF TGTGCCAGCAGCGTAGTCCCCAGCCCGAACAATGAGCAGTTCTTC
TRBD2 TRBJ2-1 TRBV7-2 NA CASSLGLAGVTSYNEQFF TGTGCCAGCAGCTTAGGGCTAGCGGGAGTTACCTCCTACAATGAGCAGTTCTTC
TRBD1 TRBJ1-4 TRBV9 NA CASSPGGDRGPNEKLFF TGTGCCAGCAGTCCCGGGGGGGACAGGGGGCCTAATGAAAAACTGTTTTTT
TRBD2 TRBJ2-1 TRBV10-2 NA CASSEPRLAGLGNEQFF TGCGCCAGCAGTGAGCCGCGACTAGCGGGATTAGGCAATGAGCAGTTCTTC
NA TRBJ2-3 TRBV9 NA CASSVRQTRTDTQYF TGTGCCAGCAGCGTTCGTCAGACCCGCACAGATACGCAGTATTTT
TRBD2 TRBJ2-7 TRBV4-1 NA CATTPELAGADEQYF TGCGCCACCACCCCCGAGCTAGCGGGAGCCGACGAGCAGTACTTC
TRBD2 TRBJ2-7 TRBV5-6 NA CASSSGGDYEQYF TGTGCCAGCAGCTCGGGGGGAGACTACGAGCAGTACTTC
TRBD2 TRBJ2-7 TRBV11-2 NA CASSGGLAAYEQYF TGTGCCAGCAGCGGGGGACTAGCGGCCTACGAGCAGTACTTC
NA TRBJ2-5 TRBV7-6 NA CASSLDRAQETQYF TGTGCCAGCAGCCTCGACAGAGCGCAAGAGACCCAGTACTTC
NA TRBJ2-1 TRBV10-1 NA CASSSLGNEQFF TGCGCCAGCAGTAGCCTGGGGAATGAGCAGTTCTTC
NA TRBJ2-3 TRBV6-1 NA CASALLRQVTDTQYF TGTGCCAGCGCCCTTCTACGACAGGTCACAGATACGCAGTATTTT
NA TRBJ2-3 TRBV27 NA CASSPQGWQGRDTQYF TGTGCCAGCAGTCCCCAAGGTTGGCAGGGTAGGGATACGCAGTATTTT
NA TRBJ1-2 TRBV27 once CASSLVAWGAYGYTF TGTGCCAGCAGTTTGGTGGCGTGGGGGGCATATGGCTACACCTTC
TRBD1 TRBJ2-1 TRBV5-8 NA CASINPRQGLGRNEQFF TGTGCCAGCATAAACCCGCGACAGGGGCTTGGTAGGAATGAGCAGTTCTTC
TRBD1 TRBJ1-1 TRBV10-3 NA CAISPDRGTEAFF TGTGCCATCAGTCCGGACAGGGGCACTGAAGCTTTCTTT
NA TRBJ2-1 TRBV19 few CASSSRLGGRGNEQFF TGTGCCAGTAGTTCCCGGTTGGGGGGGCGAGGTAATGAGCAGTTCTTC